This entry lists 6 T cell receptor beta chains sequenced from one sample in a study of cytomegalovirus exposure and HLA in healthy donors. Primers included in the PCR were 60 Vbeta and 13 Jbeta primers. Repertoires were generated with immunoSEQ multiplex PCR, while TCRdb's copy carries only in-frame clones and drops some. The table shows some 160,000 clones, with under 85% occurring only once. Source material: PBMCs. All receptors derive from a woman younger than 30 in good health and CMV-seropositive.

Here the CDR3 reads CASSRTGTGLDGYTF. The CDR3 nucleotides read TGCGCCAGCAGCCGCACTGGGACAGGATTGGATGGCTACACCTTC. The chain has TRBV4-1 and TRBJ1-2; TRBD1 agrees at 8 bases. V lost 4 bases and J lost 6; bases outside the gene matches: 10. The CDR3 runs 15 residues. Germline loops: CDR1 MGHRA, CDR2 YSYEKL.

The sample holds a few counts of this clone. V and J are TRBV5-4 and TRBJ1-1; D is unclear. CDR1 is SGHNT and CDR2 is YYREEE in the germline V gene (reference sequence). This CDR3 region has 12 residues. V lost 2 bases, J lost 3 bases, and 5 bases lay in between. The CDR3 nucleotides are TGTGCCAGCAGCTTTGAGGACACTGAAGCTTTCTTT. Translating it yields CASSFEDTEAFF.

DNA of the CDR3: TGTGCCAGCAGCTTAGAACTAGCGGGCCCTTACGAGCAGTACTTC. Protein: CASSLELAGPYEQYF. The chain uses TRBV7-2 and TRBJ2-7; 9 nucleotides line up with TRBD2. V was pared by 1 base and J by 4 bases, with 5 bases of the junction left unmatched. CDR1 is SGHTA, CDR2 FQGNSA, per germline. The CDR3 is 15 amino acids.

The genes are TRBV7-2 and TRBJ2-6, with a weak D call TRBD1 (5 bases). V was shortened by 4 bases and J by 1 base, with 14 bases between the two germline ends. The CDR3 sequence is 17 residues long. The germline CDR1 and CDR2 sequences are SGHTA and FQGNSA. The CDR3 coding sequence is TGTGCCAGCAGCTCAAAAAATGCAGGGTCTGGGGCCAACGTCCTGACTTTC. Amino acid sequence: CASSSKNAGSGANVLTF. Based on the CDR3 plus reference TRBV7-2 and TRBJ2-6, the full variable domain is GAGVSQSPSNKVTEKGKDVELRCDPISGHTALYWYRQSLGQGLEFLIYFQGNSAPDKSGLPSDRFSAERTGGSVSTLTIQRTQQEDSAVYLCASSSKNAGSGANVLTFGAGSRLTVL.

J is TRBJ2-1 and V is TRBV30, with 10 bases matching TRBD2. The CDR3 covers 15 residues. Per germline, CDR1 GTSNPN and CDR2 SVGIG (reference sequence). V was pared by 1 base and J by 9 bases, with 9 bases of the junction left unmatched. CDR3 sequence (DNA): TGTGCCTGGAGTGACCGCCTAGCGGGGGTGGGTGAGCAGTTCTTC. This encodes CAWSDRLAGVGEQFF.

The J gene is TRBJ2-2, the V gene TRBV19, with a possible D match to TRBD2 (6 bases). The CDR3 sequence is 15 residues long. The germline V and J ends were trimmed by 7 bases and 0 bases, with 12 bases remaining between them. Germline V gene sequence: CDR1 LNHDA, CDR2 SQIVND (reference sequence). The CDR3 is CASNSGSANTGELFF. The DNA of the CDR3 is TGTGCCAGTAATAGCGGATCAGCGAACACCGGGGAGCTGTTTTTT. The full variable domain, with the rest looked up from reference TRBV19 and TRBJ2-2, is DGGITQSPKYLFRKEGQNVTLSCEQNLNHDAMYWYRQDPGQGLRLIYYSQIVNDFQKGDIAEGYSVSREKKESFPLTVTSAQKNPTAFYLCASNSGSANTGELFFGEGSRLTVL.